One and the same sample provided the 2 T cell receptor beta chains below, sequenced in a study of cytomegalovirus exposure and HLA in healthy donors. The PCR ran on 60 Vbeta and 13 Jbeta primers. The assay was immunoSEQ multiplex PCR, and TCRdb's table has in-frame clones only and misses some. The sample holds 90,000 to 130,000 clones, over 60% seen once. Specimen: PBMCs. These receptors originate from a man aged 25 to 40 in good health and CMV-seropositive.

The CDR3 sequence: CASSTGKRNGYTF. CDR3 nucleotide sequence: TGTGCCAGCAGTACAGGGAAGCGAAATGGCTACACCTTC. V usage is TRBV2 and J usage is TRBJ1-2, with D perhaps TRBD1 (6 bases). CDR3 length equals 13 residues. Germline lookup yields CDR1 SNHLY and CDR2 FYNNEI. V lost 5 bases and J 6 bases, leaving 13 bases between the germline ends.

The chain joins TRBV7-2 to TRBJ1-4; 7 bases map to TRBD1. Looked up from germline, CDR1 is SGHTA and CDR2 is FQGNSA. The V gene end was trimmed by 5 bases and the J gene end by 10 bases; junction bases not matched to a gene: 7. The CDR3 length is 13 residues. The CDR3 region is CASSDRQGGKLFF. CDR3 DNA: TGTGCCAGCAGCGACAGACAGGGAGGAAAACTGTTTTTT.